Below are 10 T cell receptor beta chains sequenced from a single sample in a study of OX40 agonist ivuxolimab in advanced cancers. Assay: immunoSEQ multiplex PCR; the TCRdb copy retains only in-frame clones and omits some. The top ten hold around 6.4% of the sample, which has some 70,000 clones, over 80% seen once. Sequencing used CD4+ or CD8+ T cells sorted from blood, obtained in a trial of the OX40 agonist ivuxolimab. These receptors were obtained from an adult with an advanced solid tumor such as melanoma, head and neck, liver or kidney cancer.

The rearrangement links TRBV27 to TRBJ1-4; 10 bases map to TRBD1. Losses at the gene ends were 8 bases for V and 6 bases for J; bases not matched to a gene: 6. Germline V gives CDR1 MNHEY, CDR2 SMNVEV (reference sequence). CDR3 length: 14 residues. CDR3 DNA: TGTGCCAGCGCCGACAGGGGGCGAGATGAAAAACTGTTTTTT. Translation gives CASADRGRDEKLFF.

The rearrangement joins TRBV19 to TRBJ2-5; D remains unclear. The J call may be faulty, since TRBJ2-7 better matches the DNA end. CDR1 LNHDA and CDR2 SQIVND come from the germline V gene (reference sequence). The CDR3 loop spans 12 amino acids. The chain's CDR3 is CASSSGHYEQYF. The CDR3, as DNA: TGTGCCAGTAGTTCCGGCCACTACGAGCAGTACTTC.

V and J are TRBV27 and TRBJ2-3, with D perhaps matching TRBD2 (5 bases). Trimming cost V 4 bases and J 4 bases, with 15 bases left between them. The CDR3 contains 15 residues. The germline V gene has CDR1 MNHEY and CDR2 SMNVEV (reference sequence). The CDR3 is CASSSPPRGADTQYF. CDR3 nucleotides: TGTGCCAGCAGTTCCCCACCCCGGGGAGCAGATACGCAGTATTTT.

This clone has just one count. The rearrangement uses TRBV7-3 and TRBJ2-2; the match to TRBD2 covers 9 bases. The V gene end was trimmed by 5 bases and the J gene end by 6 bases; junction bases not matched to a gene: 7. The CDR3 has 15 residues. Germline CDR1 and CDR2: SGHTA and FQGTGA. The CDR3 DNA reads TGTGCCAGCAGCCCGGTAGCGGGAGCTCCCGGGGAGCTGTTTTTT. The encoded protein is CASSPVAGAPGELFF.

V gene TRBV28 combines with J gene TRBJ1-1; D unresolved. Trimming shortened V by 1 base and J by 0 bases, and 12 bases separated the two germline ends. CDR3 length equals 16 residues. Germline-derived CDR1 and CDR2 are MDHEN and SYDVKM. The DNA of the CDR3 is TGTGCCAGCAGTTTATTTCACCGGATAATGAACACTGAAGCTTTCTTT. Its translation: CASSLFHRIMNTEAFF.

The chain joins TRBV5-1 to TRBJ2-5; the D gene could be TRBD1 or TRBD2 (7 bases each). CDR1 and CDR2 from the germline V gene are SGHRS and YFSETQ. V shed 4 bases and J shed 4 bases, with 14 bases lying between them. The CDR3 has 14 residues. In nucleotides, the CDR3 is TGCGCCAGCAGCCCTCCAGGGGGGGGAGAGACCCAGTACTTC. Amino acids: CASSPPGGGETQYF.

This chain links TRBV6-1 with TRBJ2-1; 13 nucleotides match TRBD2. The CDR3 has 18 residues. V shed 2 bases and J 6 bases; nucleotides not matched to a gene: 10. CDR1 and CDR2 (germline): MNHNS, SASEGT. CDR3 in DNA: TGTGCCAGCAGTGAATACTTGGTAGGACTAGCGGGAGTCAATGAGCAGTTCTTC. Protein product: CASSEYLVGLAGVNEQFF.

The CDR3 protein is CASSQVPLHHTGELFF. Written as DNA, the CDR3 is TGTGCCAGCAGTCAGGTCCCGTTGCATCACACCGGGGAGCTGTTTTTT. This chain joins TRBV27 and TRBJ2-2; unclear D gene. CDR3 length: 16 residues. CDR1 and CDR2 from the germline V gene are MNHEY and SMNVEV (reference sequence). Trimming removed 5 bases from V and 3 bases from J, with 16 bases in between.

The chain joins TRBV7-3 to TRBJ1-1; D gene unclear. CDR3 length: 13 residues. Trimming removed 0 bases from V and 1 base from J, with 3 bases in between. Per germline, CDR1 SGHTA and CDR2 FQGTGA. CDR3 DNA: TGTGCCAGCAGCTTAACGGGGAACACTGAAGCTTTCTTT. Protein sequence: CASSLTGNTEAFF.

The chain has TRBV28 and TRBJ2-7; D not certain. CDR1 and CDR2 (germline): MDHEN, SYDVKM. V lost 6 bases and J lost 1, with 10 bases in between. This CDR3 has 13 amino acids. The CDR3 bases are TGTGCCAGCAGCGCAGAGCCTTCCTACGAGCAGTACGTC. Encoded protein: CASSAEPSYEQYV.